A selection of T cell receptor beta chains follows, all from one sample in a study of blood T cells in healthy people across ages. TCRdb recomputed calls from the 5' RACE reads with MiXCR, one row per CDR3 protein. The sample records 850,000 to 1,100,000 distinct CDR3 sequences, 35% to 45% being singletons. The sequenced sample consisted of blood. The receptors come from a man aged 18 to 30 in good health. Each CDR3 is given with its conserved first and last residue. Fields, in order: V gene, clone size, CDR3 length, J gene, D gene, CDR3 DNA, CDR3 protein. The D gene is left open where the match is weak. Some rows have no size entry. The others give once, few or many, or a class for an expanded clone.

TRBV20-1	.	12	TRBJ1-1	.	TGCAGTGCTAGTCCCCCGCGGACTGAAGCTTTCTTT	CSASPPRTEAFF
TRBV15	.	18	TRBJ2-1	TRBD1	TGTGCCACCAGCAGAGATTTGGGACAGGGGGCCCTCTACAATGAGCAGTTCTTC	CATSRDLGQGALYNEQFF
TRBV7-9	.	14	TRBJ1-6	.	TGTGCCAGCGGGACGCCGGGAGGAAATTCACCCCTCCACTTT	CASGTPGGNSPLHF
TRBV20-1	many	12	TRBJ1-1	TRBD1	TGCAGTGCTAGAGCAGGGACAGGTAGTGCTTTCTTT	CSARAGTGSAFF
TRBV7-2	.	15	TRBJ1-2	.	TGTGCCAGCAGCTTAGAAGGGCCAGCTAACTATGGCTACACCTTC	CASSLEGPANYGYTF
TRBV6-5	.	15	TRBJ2-1	TRBD1	TGTGCCAGCAGTTACGCCGGGACAGCGTTGAGGGAGCAGTTCTTC	CASSYAGTALREQFF
TRBV6-5	once	14	TRBJ2-3	.	TGTGCCAGCCGGAACAGGGCGTTTGTTGATACGCAGTATTTT	CASRNRAFVDTQYF
TRBV27	few	15	TRBJ1-2	.	TGTGCCAGCACCACTAGACCGGGGAGGTGGAATGGCTACACCTTC	CASTTRPGRWNGYTF
TRBV12-3/TRBV12-4	few	18	TRBJ1-5	.	TGTGCCAGCAGTTTTGGGGGAATTTGGGGGGCGGGCGGTCAGCCCCAGCATTTT	CASSFGGIWGAGGQPQHF
TRBV5-1	few	17	TRBJ2-6	.	TGCGCCAGCAGCTTGGCGATACAGAACTCTGGGGCCAACGTCCTGACTTTC	CASSLAIQNSGANVLTF
TRBV6-5	.	12	TRBJ2-2	.	TGTGCCAGCAGTTATAGGTCCGGGGAGCTGTTTTTT	CASSYRSGELFF
TRBV12-3/TRBV12-4	many	11	TRBJ1-2	.	TGTGCCAGCAGGACAGGCTATGGCTACACCTTC	CASRTGYGYTF
TRBV6-4	once	14	TRBJ2-2	TRBD1	TGTGCCAGCAGTGATTACAGGGGGTCCGGGGAGCTGTTTTTT	CASSDYRGSGELFF
TRBV20-1	.	12	TRBJ2-1	.	TGCAGTGCGGGTTCGAGGCGCAATGAGCAGTTCTTC	CSAGSRRNEQFF
TRBV7-9	.	13	TRBJ2-2	.	TGTGCCAGCAGCTGGACCTCCACCGGGGAGCTGTTTTTT	CASSWTSTGELFF
TRBV3-1	.	14	TRBJ2-4	TRBD1	TGTGCCAGCAGCCAGGACAGGGTGAATGACATTCAGTACTTC	CASSQDRVNDIQYF
TRBV5-1	.	15	TRBJ1-4	.	TGCGCCAGCAGCTTTGGGGCCCCGGCTAATGAAAAACTGTTTTTT	CASSFGAPANEKLFF
TRBV24-1	.	18	TRBJ2-2	TRBD1	TGTGCCACCAGTGATTTGATTCGGACAGGGGGAAACACCGGGGAGCTGTTTTTT	CATSDLIRTGGNTGELFF
TRBV20-1	.	13	TRBJ1-2	.	TGCAGTGCTCAAGGGGGAGGGTCTCGCGGCTACACCTTC	CSAQGGGSRGYTF
TRBV23-1	many	19	TRBJ1-6	.	TGCGCCAGCAGTCAATTTGGCCTCCGCGGGGAAATATTAAATTCACCCCTCCACTTT	CASSQFGLRGEILNSPLHF
TRBV6-6	few	13	TRBJ2-1	.	TGTGCCAGCAAAGAAACTAGCCCGAGTGAGCAGTTCTTC	CASKETSPSEQFF
TRBV10-3	.	13	TRBJ1-5	.	TGTGCCATCAGCGGGGGGATCAATCAGCCCCAGCATTTT	CAISGGINQPQHF
TRBV10-3	.	14	TRBJ2-7	TRBD2	TGTGCCATCACTGAGACTAGCGGGTTCTACGAGCAGTACTTC	CAITETSGFYEQYF
TRBV30	.	19	TRBJ2-1	TRBD2	TGTGCCTGGAAAGGACTAGCGGGGGGCGTGAATTCCGGCTACAATGAGCAGTTCTTC	CAWKGLAGGVNSGYNEQFF
TRBV10-3	few	13	TRBJ2-1	TRBD2	TGTGCCGCCGCCGATAGCGGGGGATATGAGCAGTTCTTC	CAAADSGGYEQFF
TRBV12-3/TRBV12-4	.	15	TRBJ2-1	.	TGTGCCAGCAGCCCCGAGACAGTGGCCCGAAATGAGCAGTTCTTC	CASSPETVARNEQFF
TRBV12-3/TRBV12-4	.	13	TRBJ2-7	.	TGTGCCAGCAGTTTGGATAGCGACTACGAGCAGTACTTC	CASSLDSDYEQYF
TRBV27	.	16	TRBJ2-5	TRBD1	TGTGCCAGCAGTTTAATGCCAGGGGGCTTGGGGGAGACCCAGTACTTC	CASSLMPGGLGETQYF
TRBV7-9	.	16	TRBJ2-4	.	TGTGCCAGCAGCTTAACCGGGGCCTTAGCCAAAAACATTCAGTACTTC	CASSLTGALAKNIQYF
TRBV4-1	.	15	TRBJ2-1	TRBD2	TGCGCCAGCAGCCAGCGGGGGGTCGCCTACAATGAGCAGTTCTTC	CASSQRGVAYNEQFF
TRBV4-3	many	14	TRBJ2-3	.	TGCGCCAGCAGCCAAGATCGGGTTAGAGATACGCAGTATTTT	CASSQDRVRDTQYF
TRBV3-1	few	14	TRBJ2-5	.	TGTGCCAGCAGCCATGACCCCAGCCAAGAGACCCAGTACTTC	CASSHDPSQETQYF
TRBV18	.	17	TRBJ2-6	.	TGTGCCAGCTCACCTTCTGCGACTAGCTCTGGGGCCAACGTCCTGACTTTC	CASSPSATSSGANVLTF
TRBV20-1	few	12	TRBJ2-2	.	TGCAGTGCTAGGACTAACACCGGGGAGCTGTTTTTT	CSARTNTGELFF
TRBV9	many	15	TRBJ1-2	.	TGTGCCAGCAGCCATTGGCGCGGCGCCAGCTATGGCTACACCTTC	CASSHWRGASYGYTF
TRBV7-6	few	15	TRBJ2-7	.	TGTGCCAGCAGCTTAGTTCGGAACCCGACCTACGAGCAGTACTTC	CASSLVRNPTYEQYF
TRBV6-2/TRBV6-3	few	13	TRBJ1-5	.	TGTGCCAGCAGTTCCAGGGACAATCAGCCCCAGCATTTT	CASSSRDNQPQHF
TRBV3-1	.	14	TRBJ1-1	.	TGTGCCAGCAGCCAGGTGGCCTCGAACACTGAAGCTTTCTTT	CASSQVASNTEAFF
TRBV2	.	14	TRBJ2-5	.	TGTGCCAGCAGTGAGGGCACAGGGTGGGAGACCCAGTACTTC	CASSEGTGWETQYF
TRBV27	.	15	TRBJ1-5	.	TGTGCCAGCAGTTTAGAGGGGCTCCAGGATCAGCCCCAGCATTTT	CASSLEGLQDQPQHF
TRBV5-1	few	16	TRBJ1-2	.	TGCGCCAGCAGCTTGGGGTGGTCGGGAGAGAACTATGGCTACACCTTC	CASSLGWSGENYGYTF
TRBV7-2	.	16	TRBJ2-2	.	TGTGCCAGCAGCTTATTTAAGGGACTCGCTACCGGGGAGCTGTTTTTT	CASSLFKGLATGELFF
TRBV4-3	.	17	TRBJ2-3	TRBD2	TGCGCCAGCAGCCAATATCGTAGCGGGGGGTGGGCGGATACGCAGTATTTT	CASSQYRSGGWADTQYF
TRBV29-1	.	12	TRBJ2-5	TRBD2	TGCAGCGTTGGGCTTAGCGGGGAGACCCAGTACTTC	CSVGLSGETQYF
TRBV4-2	.	16	TRBJ2-7	.	TGTGCCGGCAGCCAAGATAGGGACTCAGACTCCTACGAGCAGTACTTC	CAGSQDRDSDSYEQYF
TRBV27	.	15	TRBJ2-7	.	TGTGCCAGCAGCCGTACCGAGGACATTAGTAACGAGCAGTACTTC	CASSRTEDISNEQYF
TRBV12-3/TRBV12-4	.	14	TRBJ1-1	TRBD1	TGTGCCAGTAGTGTCCGACAGGGCTACACTGAAGCTTTCTTT	CASSVRQGYTEAFF
TRBV7-9	.	18	TRBJ2-3	TRBD2	TGTGCCAGCAGCCCACTAGCGGGGGCGAAGCAAAGCACAGATACGCAGTATTTT	CASSPLAGAKQSTDTQYF
TRBV7-2	.	15	TRBJ1-6	.	TGTGCCAGCAGCATTAACAGGGATCCAAGTTCACCCCTCCACTTT	CASSINRDPSSPLHF
TRBV20-1	.	14	TRBJ1-2	.	TGCAGTGCTAGAGATCTAGGGGCAGAAAATGGCTACACCTTC	CSARDLGAENGYTF
TRBV11-3	.	17	TRBJ1-1	.	TGTGCCAGCAGCTTAAAAGGACAGCCAACCGGACTCCTTGAAGCTTTCTTT	CASSLKGQPTGLLEAFF
TRBV12-3/TRBV12-4	few	16	TRBJ1-1	TRBD1	TGTGCCAGCAGTAAGGGTGTGGACAGGGTGAACACTGAAGCTTTCTTT	CASSKGVDRVNTEAFF
TRBV4-1	many	15	TRBJ1-2	.	TGCGCCAGCAGCCAACCGTTAGGCAGGGAACGTGGCTACACCTTC	CASSQPLGRERGYTF